The clone carrying this T cell receptor (beta chain) was recorded a few times. What it binds is unknown. The sample is drawn from a study of shared clonotypes between healthy human individuals. Study results and caveats: Memory subsets generally showed lower estimated richness than naive subsets.

Trimming removed 6 bases at V and 8 bases at J, with 10 bases between. The V gene's germline CDR1 is SNHLY and CDR2 FYNNEI. The CDR3 totals 11 residues. Replicate PCRs run on sorted subsets employed around 200 ng DNA, roughly 30,000 T cell genomes. Measured with immunoSEQ multiplex PCR; TCRdb has only the in-frame clones, and not every one. The sample lists 1 million to 1.2 million clones, 77% occurring once. The sequence was obtained from a man between 18 and 35 years old in good health. Some clones in this sample may be carry-over from other donors' samples. Sequences were obtained from memory CD4+ T cells from PBMCs. The subset is: CD45RA-negative fraction. The genes are TRBV2 and TRBJ1-1; no definite D call. CDR3 loop: CASSRTEEAFF. CDR3 nucleotides: TGTGCCAGCAGCCGGACGGAGGAAGCTTTCTTT.